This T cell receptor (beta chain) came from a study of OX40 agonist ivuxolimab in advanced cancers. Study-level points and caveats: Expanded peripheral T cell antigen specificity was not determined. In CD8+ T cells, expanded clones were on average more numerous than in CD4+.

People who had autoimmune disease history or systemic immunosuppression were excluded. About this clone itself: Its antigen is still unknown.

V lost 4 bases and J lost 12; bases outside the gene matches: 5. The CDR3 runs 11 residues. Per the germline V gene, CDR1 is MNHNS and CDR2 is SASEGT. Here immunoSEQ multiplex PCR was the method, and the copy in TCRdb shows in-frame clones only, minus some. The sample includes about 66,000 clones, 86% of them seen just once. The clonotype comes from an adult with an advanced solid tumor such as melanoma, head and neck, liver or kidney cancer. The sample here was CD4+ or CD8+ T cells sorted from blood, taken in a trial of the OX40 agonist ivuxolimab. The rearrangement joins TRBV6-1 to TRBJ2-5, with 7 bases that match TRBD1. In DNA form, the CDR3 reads TGTGCCAGCAGTGCCCGGGACAGAGAGTACTTC. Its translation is CASSARDREYF.